This entry lists 25 T cell receptor beta chains sequenced from one sample in a study of T cell clones after liver transplantation. TCRdb keeps only in-frame clones here, not all; method: immunoSEQ multiplex PCR. The data show about 74,000 clones, with 75% to 90% seen just once and about 0.64% held by the top ten. This material consisted of CD4+ T cells from blood, taken before liver transplant. These receptors were collected from a human donor who received a liver transplant.

The chain carries TRBV27 and TRBJ2-1; D is perhaps TRBD1 (6 bases). V was trimmed by 1 base and J by 7 bases, leaving 17 bases between them. The CDR3 runs 16 residues. Germline loops: CDR1 MNHEY, CDR2 SMNVEV (reference sequence). The CDR3, as DNA: TGTGCCAGCAGTTTATTGGGCAGGGGTAGGACGAATGAGCAGTTCTTC. Its translation is CASSLLGRGRTNEQFF.

V is TRBV28 and J is TRBJ2-3, with a possible D match to TRBD2 (6 bases). V was clipped by 3 bases and J by 1 base, with 8 bases between them. Germline values: CDR1 MDHEN, CDR2 SYDVKM. The CDR3 has 14 amino acids. The CDR3 nucleotides are TGTGCCAGCAGTTTTTTAGCGGGCACAGATACGCAGTATTTT. It codes for CASSFLAGTDTQYF.

The chain carries TRBV28 and TRBJ1-5, with D possibly TRBD1 on 6 matching bases. The CDR3 sequence is 16 residues long. The germline V gene encodes CDR1 MDHEN and CDR2 SYDVKM. Trimming took off 6 bases at V and 9 bases at J, with 24 bases between the two ends. The CDR3 DNA is TGTGCCAGCAGCTCCGACAGGCCGAGGCTCGGGCGGCCCCAGCATTTT. Encoded protein: CASSSDRPRLGRPQHF.

This sequence joins TRBV19 and TRBJ1-1, with 9 bases fitting TRBD1. From germline, CDR1 is LNHDA and CDR2 SQIVND (reference sequence). Trimming took 4 bases from V and 5 from J; bases not matched to a gene: 8. The CDR3 consists of 15 residues. The CDR3 DNA sequence: TGTGCCAGTAGTAAGATGACAGGGGGAGGGACTGAAGCTTTCTTT. It encodes CASSKMTGGGTEAFF.

The chain joins TRBV5-1 to TRBJ2-7, with a weak D call TRBD1 (6 bases). Between the trimmed V and J ends, which lost 4 bases and 2 bases, there was a span of 13 bases. CDR1 and CDR2 (germline): SGHRS, YFSETQ. CDR3 length equals 14 residues. The CDR3 DNA follows: TGCGCCAGCAGCGGACAGCCAGGGCCCTACGAGCAGTACTTC. Translated: CASSGQPGPYEQYF. Combining the CDR3 with reference TRBV5-1 and TRBJ2-7 gives the whole variable domain KAGVTQTPRYLIKTRGQQVTLSCSPISGHRSVSWYQQTPGQGLQFLFEYFSETQRNKGNFPGRFSGRQFSNSRSEMNVSTLELGDSALYLCASSGQPGPYEQYFGPGTRLTVT.

The rearrangement links TRBV7-9 to TRBJ2-3; either TRBD1 or TRBD2 may fit D (5 bases each). CDR3 length: 14 amino acids. The germline CDR1 and CDR2 sequences are SEHNR and FQNEAQ (reference sequence). V shed 4 bases and J shed 1 base, with 9 bases lying between them. CDR3 loop: CASSSRGRTDTQYF. CDR3 nucleotide sequence: TGTGCCAGCAGCTCCCGGGGCCGCACAGATACGCAGTATTTT.

The rearrangement links TRBV21-1 to TRBJ2-2; the table's D call TRBD2 went unverified against the DNA. TRBV21-1 is labeled a pseudogene. CDR3 length: 16 amino acids. The CDR3 loop is CASAPGGFGNTGELFF. The CDR3 nucleotides read TGTGCCAGCGCACCAGGAGGGTTCGGAAACACCGGGGAGCTGTTTTTT.

This chain links TRBV21-1 with TRBJ1-1; the table calls TRBD1, which could not be checked here. TRBV21-1 is an annotated pseudogene. The CDR3 contains 18 residues. For the CDR3, the DNA is TGTGCCAGCAGTTTGAAGAGTCGCAGGGTATTAATGAACACTGAAGCTTTCTTT. Amino acid sequence: CASSLKSRRVLMNTEAFF.

The V gene is TRBV6-6, the J gene TRBJ2-7, with 7 bases lining up with TRBD2. Germline V gives CDR1 MNHNY, CDR2 SVGAGI (reference sequence). Trimming at V came to 2 bases and at J to 5 bases, leaving 9 bases not matched to a gene. The CDR3 covers 15 residues. The CDR3 DNA is TGTGCCAGCAGTTACCCGAGGGACTACAAGAACGAGCAGTACTTC. It codes for CASSYPRDYKNEQYF.

This clone was seen more than once but under ten times. The chain joins TRBV2 to TRBJ2-7; D might be TRBD2 (5 bases). The CDR3 is 17 amino acids. Germline CDR1 is SNHLY and CDR2 is FYNNEI. The germline V and J ends were trimmed by 7 bases and 0 bases, with 22 bases remaining between them. This CDR3 is CASNPPVEGPHSYEQYF. Written as DNA, the CDR3 is TGTGCCAGCAACCCCCCGGTTGAGGGTCCACACTCCTACGAGCAGTACTTC.

The J gene is TRBJ2-1, the V gene TRBV5-1; 12 bases agree with TRBD2. Germline V gene data show CDR1 as SGHRS and CDR2 as YFSETQ. The CDR3 has 15 residues. The junction had 4 bases not matched to a gene; V was cut back by 2 bases and J by 7 bases. CDR3: CASSFGLAGTNEQFF. As DNA, the CDR3 is TGCGCCAGCAGCTTCGGACTAGCGGGAACTAATGAGCAGTTCTTC.

This chain links TRBV27 with TRBJ2-3; D is unresolved. CDR1 and CDR2 from the germline V gene are MNHEY and SMNVEV (reference sequence). CDR3 length: 15 amino acids. The V end lost 4 bases, the J end lost 0 bases, and 11 bases lay between the germline ends. The CDR3 is CASSSILGSTDTQYF. DNA for the CDR3: TGTGCCAGCAGTTCGATTTTGGGGAGCACAGATACGCAGTATTTT.

This clone has more than one count but fewer than ten. The chain combines TRBV19 with TRBJ1-2, with D uncertain. The length of the CDR3 is 13 residues. Trimming cost V 5 bases and J 4 bases, with 11 bases left between them. CDR1 is LNHDA, CDR2 SQIVND, per germline (reference sequence). The CDR3 here is CASSPGKTYGYTF. The CDR3, as DNA: TGTGCCAGTAGTCCCGGGAAGACCTATGGCTACACCTTC.

This chain joins TRBV7-2 and TRBJ1-1; D gene uncertain. With 7 bases removed from V and 2 bases from J, the gap between germline ends came to 8 bases. The CDR3 consists of 12 residues. The germline CDR1 and CDR2 sequences are SGHTA and FQGNSA. CDR3 sequence: CASMRVNTEAFF. CDR3 DNA sequence: TGTGCCAGCATGAGGGTTAACACTGAAGCTTTCTTT.

The rearrangement links TRBV19 to TRBJ1-1, with a tentative D call TRBD1 (5 bases). The CDR3 has 14 amino acids. Germline values: CDR1 LNHDA, CDR2 SQIVND (reference sequence). Trimming cost V 7 bases and J 3 bases, with 15 bases left between them. This chain's CDR3 is CASTPGGIHTEAFF. The CDR3 DNA follows: TGTGCCAGTACCCCCGGGGGGATCCACACTGAAGCTTTCTTT.

This chain links TRBV20-1 with TRBJ2-7; 9 positions match TRBD2. The CDR3 runs to 11 residues. CDR1 is DFQATT and CDR2 is SNEGSKA in the germline V gene (reference sequence). Trimming at V came to 6 bases and at J to 4 bases, leaving 1 base not matched to a gene. CDR3 in amino acids: CSASGGYEQYF. The CDR3 DNA follows: TGCAGTGCCAGCGGGGGGTACGAGCAGTACTTC.

The chain combines TRBV6-6 with TRBJ2-1; D ambiguous. Looked up from germline, CDR1 is MNHNY and CDR2 is SVGAGI (reference sequence). The CDR3 is 14 residues long. The V gene lost 6 bases and the J gene lost 1 base, with 10 bases spanning the gap. The chain's CDR3 is CASRAGSSYNEQFF. DNA of the CDR3: TGTGCCAGCAGGGCAGGAAGTTCCTACAATGAGCAGTTCTTC.

The chain is built from TRBV28 and TRBJ2-1; 8 bases are a match to TRBD2. Germline V lookup: CDR1 MDHEN, CDR2 SYDVKM. The V segment lost 5 bases and the J segment 3 bases; nucleotides outside the gene matches: 9. The CDR3 is 16 residues long. The CDR3 DNA sequence: TGTGCCAGCAGTACCCTGCCCGGGAGGGTCTACAATGAGCAGTTCTTC. Its translation is CASSTLPGRVYNEQFF.

This sequence joins TRBV18 and TRBJ1-2; a weak D match, TRBD1 (5 bases). V was clipped by 6 bases and J by 4 bases, with 12 bases between them. The germline CDR1 and CDR2 sequences are KGHSH and LQKENI. The CDR3 runs 13 residues. The CDR3 reads CASSERGGYGYTF. In DNA form, the CDR3 reads TGTGCCAGCTCTGAACGGGGGGGCTATGGCTACACCTTC. Full variable domain (outside the CDR3, taken from reference TRBV18 and TRBJ1-2): NAGVMQNPRHLVRRRGQEARLRCSPMKGHSHVYWYRQLPEEGLKFMVYLQKENIIDESGMPKERFSAEFPKEGPSILRIQQVVRGDSAAYFCASSERGGYGYTFGSGTRLTVV.

The gene calls are TRBV28 and TRBJ2-1, with TRBD2 identical over 7 bases. The germline gives CDR1 MDHEN, CDR2 SYDVKM. V lost 5 bases, J lost 7 bases, and 11 bases stayed unmatched. The length of the CDR3 is 15 residues. The CDR3 sequence: CASSGGGRSRNEQFF. CDR3 DNA sequence: TGTGCCAGCAGTGGGGGAGGGAGGAGTAGAAATGAGCAGTTCTTC.

The rearrangement links TRBV7-8 to TRBJ1-2; D call uncertain. Germline CDR1 and CDR2: SGHVS and FQNEAQ. The CDR3 runs to 16 residues. V was pared by 5 bases and J by 6 bases, with 22 bases between. The CDR3 spells CASSLRRSTRTDGYTF. CDR3 sequence (DNA): TGTGCCAGCAGCCTCCGACGGTCTACTAGGACGGATGGCTACACCTTC.

V and J are TRBV19 and TRBJ1-3; D unclear. This CDR3 contains 14 residues. Trimming took off 7 bases at V and 3 bases at J, with 13 bases between the two ends. Germline V gene sequence: CDR1 LNHDA, CDR2 SQIVND (reference sequence). CDR3: CASTDLSRGNTIYF. Here the CDR3 DNA reads TGTGCCAGTACGGATTTATCGCGTGGAAACACCATATATTTT.

This clone has only a few counts. The CDR3 coding sequence is TGTGCCAGCAGTTATCGGACTAGCGGGCACAATGAGCAGTTCTTC. This sequence encodes CASSYRTSGHNEQFF. The rearrangement joins TRBV6-5 to TRBJ2-1; 11 bases line up with TRBD2. Losses at the gene ends were 3 bases for V and 5 bases for J; bases not matched to a gene: 3. The CDR3 consists of 15 residues. Germline CDR1 is MNHEY and CDR2 is SVGAGI.

The chain combines TRBV7-6 with TRBJ2-5, with 16 nucleotides matching TRBD2. The CDR3 contains 18 residues. Trimming cost V 1 base and J 4 bases; bases outside gene matches: 6. CDR1 and CDR2 (germline): SGHVS, FNYEAQ. The CDR3 protein is CASSLGGLAGGPGETQYF. The CDR3 region has the DNA TGTGCCAGCAGCTTAGGGGGACTAGCGGGAGGGCCGGGAGAGACCCAGTACTTC.

V usage is TRBV28 and J usage is TRBJ1-2, with D unresolved. The CDR3 consists of 13 residues. Germline-derived CDR1 and CDR2 are MDHEN and SYDVKM. With 2 bases removed from V and 4 bases from J, the gap between germline ends came to 8 bases. For the CDR3, the DNA is TGTGCCAGCAGTTTAGAAGGGATCTATGGCTACACCTTC. Translated, it gives CASSLEGIYGYTF.